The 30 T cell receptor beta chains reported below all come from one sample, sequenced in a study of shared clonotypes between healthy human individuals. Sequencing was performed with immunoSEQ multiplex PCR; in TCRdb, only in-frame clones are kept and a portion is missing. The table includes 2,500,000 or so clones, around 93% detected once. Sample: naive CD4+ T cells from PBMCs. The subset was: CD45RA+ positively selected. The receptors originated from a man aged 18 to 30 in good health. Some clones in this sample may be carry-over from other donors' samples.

The CDR3 spells CASSPLAVSNTGELFF. CDR3 nucleotide sequence: TGCGCCAGCAGCCCCCTAGCGGTCTCGAACACCGGGGAGCTGTTTTTT. The chain links TRBV5-1 to TRBJ2-2, with 7 bases identical to TRBD2. CDR3 size: 16 residues. Germline-derived CDR1 and CDR2 are SGHRS and YFSETQ. J lost 0 bases, V lost 4 bases, and 6 bases had no gene match.

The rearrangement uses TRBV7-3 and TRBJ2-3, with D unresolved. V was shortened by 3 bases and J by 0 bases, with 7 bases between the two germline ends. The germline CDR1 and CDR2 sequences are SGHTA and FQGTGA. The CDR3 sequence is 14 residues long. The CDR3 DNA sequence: TGTGCCAGCAGCTTTAGGCCGAGCACAGATACGCAGTATTTT. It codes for CASSFRPSTDTQYF. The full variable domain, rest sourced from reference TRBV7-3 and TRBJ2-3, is GAGVSQTPSNKVTEKGKYVELRCDPISGHTALYWYRQSLGQGPEFLIYFQGTGAADDSGLPNDRFFAVRPEGSVSTLKIQRTERGDSAVYLCASSFRPSTDTQYFGPGTRLTVL.

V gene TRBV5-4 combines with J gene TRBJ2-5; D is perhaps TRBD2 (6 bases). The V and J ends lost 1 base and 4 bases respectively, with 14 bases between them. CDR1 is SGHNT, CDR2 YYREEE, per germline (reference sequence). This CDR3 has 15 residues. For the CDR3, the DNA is TGTGCCAGCAGCTTGAGCCGGGGGACCGTAGAGACCCAGTACTTC. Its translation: CASSLSRGTVETQYF.

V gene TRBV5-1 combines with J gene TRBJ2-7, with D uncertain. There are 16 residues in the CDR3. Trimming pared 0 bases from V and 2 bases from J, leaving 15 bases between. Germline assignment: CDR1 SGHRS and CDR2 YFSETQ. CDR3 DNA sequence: TGCGCCAGCAGCTTGGGAGCCTCTTTGGGCCCCTACGAGCAGTACTTC. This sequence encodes CASSLGASLGPYEQYF.

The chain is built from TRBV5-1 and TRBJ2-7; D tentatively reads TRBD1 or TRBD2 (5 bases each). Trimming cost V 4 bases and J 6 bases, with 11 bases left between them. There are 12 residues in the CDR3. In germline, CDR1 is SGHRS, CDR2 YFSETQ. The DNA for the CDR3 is TGCGCCAGCAGCCGGGGTGGGGGCGAGCAGTACTTC. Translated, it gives CASSRGGGEQYF.

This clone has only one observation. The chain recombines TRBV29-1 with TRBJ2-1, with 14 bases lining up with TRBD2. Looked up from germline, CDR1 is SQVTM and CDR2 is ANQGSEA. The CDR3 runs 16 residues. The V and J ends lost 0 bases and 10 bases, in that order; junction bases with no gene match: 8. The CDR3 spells CSVEDRTSGRWNEQFF. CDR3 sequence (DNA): TGCAGCGTTGAAGATCGGACTAGCGGGAGGTGGAACGAGCAGTTCTTC.

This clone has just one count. This chain's CDR3 is CASSQGSGGNYGYTF. DNA for the CDR3: TGCGCCAGCAGCCAAGGGTCTGGAGGGAACTATGGCTACACCTTC. The chain joins TRBV4-1 to TRBJ1-2; D is unclear. The V and J ends lost 1 base and 2 bases respectively, with 11 bases between them. The germline V gene encodes CDR1 MGHRA and CDR2 YSYEKL. CDR3 length equals 15 residues.

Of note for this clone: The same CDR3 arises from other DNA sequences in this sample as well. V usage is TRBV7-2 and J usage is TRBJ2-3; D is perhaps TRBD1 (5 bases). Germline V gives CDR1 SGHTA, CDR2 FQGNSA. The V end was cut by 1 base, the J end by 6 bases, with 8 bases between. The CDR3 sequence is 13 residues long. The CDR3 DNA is TGTGCCAGCAGCTTAGGGCAGGGCGATACGCAGTATTTT. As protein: CASSLGQGDTQYF.

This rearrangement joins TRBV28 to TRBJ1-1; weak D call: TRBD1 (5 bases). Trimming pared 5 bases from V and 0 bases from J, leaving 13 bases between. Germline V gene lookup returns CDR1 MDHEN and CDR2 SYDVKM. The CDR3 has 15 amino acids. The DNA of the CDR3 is TGTGCCAGCAGTGAGGGGCAGGGATTGAACACTGAAGCTTTCTTT. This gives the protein CASSEGQGLNTEAFF.

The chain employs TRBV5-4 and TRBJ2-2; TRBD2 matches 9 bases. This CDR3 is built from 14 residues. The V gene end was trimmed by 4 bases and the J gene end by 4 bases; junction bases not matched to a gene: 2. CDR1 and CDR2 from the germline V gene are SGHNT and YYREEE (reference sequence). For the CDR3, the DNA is TGTGCCAGCAGCCCGGGACTAGCCACCGGGGAGCTGTTTTTT. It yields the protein CASSPGLATGELFF.

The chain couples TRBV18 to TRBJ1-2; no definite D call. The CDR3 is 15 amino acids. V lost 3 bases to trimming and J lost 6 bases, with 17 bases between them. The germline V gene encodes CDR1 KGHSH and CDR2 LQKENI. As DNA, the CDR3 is TGTGCCAGCTCACCGGATCTAGAATTCTCTCATGGCTACACCTTC. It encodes CASSPDLEFSHGYTF.

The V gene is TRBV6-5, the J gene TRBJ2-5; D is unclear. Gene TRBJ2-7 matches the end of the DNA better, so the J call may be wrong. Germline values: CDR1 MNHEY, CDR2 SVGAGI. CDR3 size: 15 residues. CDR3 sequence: CASRPGHTPYYEQYF. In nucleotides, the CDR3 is TGTGCCAGCAGGCCCGGGCATACTCCCTACTACGAGCAGTACTTC.

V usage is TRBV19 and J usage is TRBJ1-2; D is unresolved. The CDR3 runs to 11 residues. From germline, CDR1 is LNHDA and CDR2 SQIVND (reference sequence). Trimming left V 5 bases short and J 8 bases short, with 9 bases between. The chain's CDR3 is CASSRGGGYTF. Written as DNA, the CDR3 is TGTGCCAGTAGTCGGGGTGGCGGCTACACCTTC.

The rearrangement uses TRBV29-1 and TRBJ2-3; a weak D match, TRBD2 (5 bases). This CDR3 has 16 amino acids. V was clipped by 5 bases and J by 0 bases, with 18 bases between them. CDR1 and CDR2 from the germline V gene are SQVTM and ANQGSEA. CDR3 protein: CSVPPSSAVSTDTQYF. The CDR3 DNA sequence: TGCAGCGTTCCCCCTAGTTCAGCGGTTAGCACAGATACGCAGTATTTT.

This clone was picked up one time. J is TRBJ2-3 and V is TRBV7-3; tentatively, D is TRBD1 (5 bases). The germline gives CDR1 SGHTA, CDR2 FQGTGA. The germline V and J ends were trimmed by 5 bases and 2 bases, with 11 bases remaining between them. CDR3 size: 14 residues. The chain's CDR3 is CASSQGVITDTQYF. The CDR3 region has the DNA TGTGCCAGCAGCCAAGGGGTCATCACAGATACGCAGTATTTT.

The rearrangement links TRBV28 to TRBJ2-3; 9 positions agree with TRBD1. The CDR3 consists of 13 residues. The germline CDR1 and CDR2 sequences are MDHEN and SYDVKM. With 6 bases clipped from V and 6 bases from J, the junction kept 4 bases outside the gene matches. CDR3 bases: TGTGCCAGCAGGGGGGACAGGGCTGATACGCAGTATTTT. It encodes CASRGDRADTQYF.

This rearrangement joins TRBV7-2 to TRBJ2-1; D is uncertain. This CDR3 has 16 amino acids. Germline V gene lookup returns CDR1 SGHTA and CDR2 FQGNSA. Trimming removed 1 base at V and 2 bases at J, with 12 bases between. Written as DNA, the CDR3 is TGTGCCAGCAGCTTAGTCAGCAGGCGTACCTACAATGAGCAGTTCTTC. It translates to CASSLVSRRTYNEQFF.

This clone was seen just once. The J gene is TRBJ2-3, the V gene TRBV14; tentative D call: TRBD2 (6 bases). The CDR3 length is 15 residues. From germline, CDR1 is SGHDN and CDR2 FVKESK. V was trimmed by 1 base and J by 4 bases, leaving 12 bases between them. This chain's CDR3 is CASSQVGSAADTQYF. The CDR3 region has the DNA TGTGCCAGCAGCCAAGTCGGGAGCGCGGCAGATACGCAGTATTTT.

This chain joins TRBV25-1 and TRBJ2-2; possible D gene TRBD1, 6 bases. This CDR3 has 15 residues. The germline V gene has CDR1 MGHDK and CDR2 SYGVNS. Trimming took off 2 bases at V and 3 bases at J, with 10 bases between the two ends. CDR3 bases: TGTGCCAGCAGTGAACCCAGGGGAGACACCGGGGAGCTGTTTTTT. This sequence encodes CASSEPRGDTGELFF.

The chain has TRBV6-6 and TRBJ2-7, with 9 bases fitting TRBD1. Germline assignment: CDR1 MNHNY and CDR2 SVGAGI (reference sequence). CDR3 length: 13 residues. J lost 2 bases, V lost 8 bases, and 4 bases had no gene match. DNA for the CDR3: TGTGCCAGCCAGGGACAGGGCACCTACGAGCAGTACTTC. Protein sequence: CASQGQGTYEQYF.

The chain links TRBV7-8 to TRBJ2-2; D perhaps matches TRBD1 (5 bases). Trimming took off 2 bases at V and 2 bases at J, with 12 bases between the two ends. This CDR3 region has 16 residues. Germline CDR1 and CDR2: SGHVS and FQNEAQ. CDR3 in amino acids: CASSLRIGVNTGELFF. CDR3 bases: TGTGCCAGCAGCTTACGAATAGGGGTTAACACCGGGGAGCTGTTTTTT.

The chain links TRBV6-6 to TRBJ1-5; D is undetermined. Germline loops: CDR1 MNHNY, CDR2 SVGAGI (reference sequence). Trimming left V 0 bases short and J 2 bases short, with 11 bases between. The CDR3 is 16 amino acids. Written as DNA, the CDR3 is TGTGCCAGCAGTTACTCGGACCAGATAGGCAATCAGCCCCAGCATTTT. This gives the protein CASSYSDQIGNQPQHF.

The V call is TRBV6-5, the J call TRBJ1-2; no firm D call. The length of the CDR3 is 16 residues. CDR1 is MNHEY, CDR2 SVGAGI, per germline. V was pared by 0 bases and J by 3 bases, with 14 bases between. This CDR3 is CASSYSMGSRDYGYTF. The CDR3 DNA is TGTGCCAGCAGTTACTCGATGGGGTCCCGCGACTATGGCTACACCTTC.

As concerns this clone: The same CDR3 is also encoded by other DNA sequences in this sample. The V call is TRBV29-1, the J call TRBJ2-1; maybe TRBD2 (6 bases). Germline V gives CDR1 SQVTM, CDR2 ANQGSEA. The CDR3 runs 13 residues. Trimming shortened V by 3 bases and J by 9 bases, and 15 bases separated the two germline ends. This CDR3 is CSVEALLGGEQFF. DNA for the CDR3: TGCAGCGTTGAGGCGCTTTTGGGAGGTGAGCAGTTCTTC.

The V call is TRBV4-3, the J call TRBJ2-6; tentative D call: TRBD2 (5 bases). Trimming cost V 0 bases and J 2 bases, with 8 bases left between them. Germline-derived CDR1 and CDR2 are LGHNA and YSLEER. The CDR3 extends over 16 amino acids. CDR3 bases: TGCGCCAGCAGCCAAGAGTCCGGGGCTGGGGCCAACGTCCTGACTTTC. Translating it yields CASSQESGAGANVLTF.

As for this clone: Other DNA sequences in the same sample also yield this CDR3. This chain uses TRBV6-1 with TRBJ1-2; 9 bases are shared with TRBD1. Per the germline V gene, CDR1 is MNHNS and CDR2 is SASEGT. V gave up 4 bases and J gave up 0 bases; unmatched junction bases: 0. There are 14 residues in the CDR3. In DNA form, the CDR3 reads TGTGCCAGCAGTGGGACAGGGGCTAACTATGGCTACACCTTC. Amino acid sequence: CASSGTGANYGYTF.

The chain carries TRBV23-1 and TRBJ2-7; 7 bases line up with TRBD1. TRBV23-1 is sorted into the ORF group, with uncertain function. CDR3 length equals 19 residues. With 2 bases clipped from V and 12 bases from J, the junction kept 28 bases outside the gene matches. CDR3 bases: TGCGCCAGCAGTCAACGGCCATTCCCGGTAGATAACAGGGGCTTTAGGCCGTACTTC. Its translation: CASSQRPFPVDNRGFRPYF.

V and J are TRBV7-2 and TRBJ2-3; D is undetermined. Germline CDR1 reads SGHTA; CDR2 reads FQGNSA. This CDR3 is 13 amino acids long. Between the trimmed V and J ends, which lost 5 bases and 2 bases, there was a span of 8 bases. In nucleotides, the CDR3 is TGTGCCAGCAGCGTCGGAAACACAGATACGCAGTATTTT. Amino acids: CASSVGNTDTQYF.

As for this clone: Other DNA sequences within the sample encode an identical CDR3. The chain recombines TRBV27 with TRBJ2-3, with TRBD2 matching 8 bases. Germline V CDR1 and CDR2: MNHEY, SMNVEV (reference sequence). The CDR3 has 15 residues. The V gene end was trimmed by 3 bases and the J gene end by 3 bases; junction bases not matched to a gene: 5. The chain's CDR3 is CASSLSGRRTDTQYF. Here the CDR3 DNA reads TGTGCCAGCAGTTTGAGCGGGAGAAGGACAGATACGCAGTATTTT.

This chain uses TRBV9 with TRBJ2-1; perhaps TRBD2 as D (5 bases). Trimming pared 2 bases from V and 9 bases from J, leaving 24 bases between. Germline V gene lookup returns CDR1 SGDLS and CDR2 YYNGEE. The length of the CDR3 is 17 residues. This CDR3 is CASSVVARASKLSEQFF. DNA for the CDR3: TGTGCCAGCAGCGTGGTAGCTCGTGCTAGCAAATTGAGTGAGCAGTTCTTC.